This entry describes one T cell receptor (beta chain). This entry is derived from a study of blood T cell repertoires in COVID-19. CDR3 size: 13 residues. V lost 2 bases to trimming and J lost 4 bases, with 8 bases between them. Germline V gene data show CDR1 as MNHNS and CDR2 as SASEGT. The method was immunoSEQ multiplex PCR; TCRdb's version includes in-frame clones alone and lacks a portion of them. The sample yields just over 150,000 clones, roughly 90% seen once. V usage is TRBV6-1 and J usage is TRBJ2-5, with D possibly matching TRBD1 (6 bases). The TCR sequence derives from a woman in her forties or fifties who had recovered from COVID-19. The specimen was PBMCs or T cells enriched from blood (not recorded which). CDR3: CASSEQGLETQYF. CDR3 DNA sequence: TGTGCCAGCAGTGAACAGGGGCTAGAGACCCAGTACTTC.